Listed below are T cell receptor beta chains from one sample, sequenced in a study of T cell responses to AZD1222 COVID-19 vaccine. Repertoires were generated with immunoSEQ multiplex PCR, while TCRdb's copy carries only in-frame clones and drops some. The sample has about 120,000 clones, around 94% seen once. The sequencing used peripheral blood, collected 28 days after the second AZD1222 dose. The receptors were gathered from an adult who received the AZD1222 COVID-19 vaccine. CDR3s include the opening cysteine and the closing phenylalanine or tryptophan. Fields, in order: clone size, J gene, V gene, D gene, CDR3 DNA, CDR3 protein. D genes are given only for firm matches. Clone size is not always given. Where it is, it says once, few, many or a class for expanded clones.

.,TRBJ2-6,TRBV3-1/TRBV3-2,TRBD2,TGTGCCAGCAGCCAAGTCGGGGGGGGCTCTGGGGCCAACGTCCTGACTTTC,CASSQVGGGSGANVLTF
.,TRBJ2-4,TRBV27,TRBD1,TGTGCCAGCAGTTTATACAGGGGAGACATTCAGTACTTC,CASSLYRGDIQYF
.,TRBJ1-5,TRBV19,.,TGTGCCAGTAGTGCCTCGAGCAATCAGCCCCAGCATTTT,CASSASSNQPQHF
.,TRBJ2-5,TRBV28,TRBD1,TGTGCCAGCACCCGGACAGGACTTCAAGAGACCCAGTACTTC,CASTRTGLQETQYF
.,TRBJ1-5,TRBV28,TRBD1,TGTGCCAGCAGTTTAGACCGGGACAGGAGCTCTATCAATCAGCCCCAGCATTTT,CASSLDRDRSSINQPQHF
once,TRBJ1-2,TRBV6-5,.,TGTGCCAGCAGTTACTCCAGGGACCCTTACTATGGCTACACCTTC,CASSYSRDPYYGYTF
.,TRBJ2-5,TRBV25-1,TRBD2,TGTGCCAGCAGTGAAATGGCGGGAGGCCAGAGGGAGACCCAGTACTTC,CASSEMAGGQRETQYF
.,TRBJ2-1,TRBV9,.,TGTGCCAGCAGCGTGGCGGTCTCCTACAATGAGCAGTTCTTC,CASSVAVSYNEQFF
.,TRBJ1-5,TRBV5-4,TRBD1,TGTGCCAGCAGCAACAGGGGCAGCAATCAGCCCCAGCATTTT,CASSNRGSNQPQHF
.,TRBJ1-5,TRBV10-3,TRBD1,TGTGCCATCAGTCCAACAGGGGGTGAGCAGCCCCAGCATTTT,CAISPTGGEQPQHF
.,TRBJ2-5,TRBV9,.,TGTGCCAGCAGCGTAGCTCCAGATTACCAAGAGACCCAGTACTTC,CASSVAPDYQETQYF
.,TRBJ2-2,TRBV6-6,TRBD1,TGTGCCAGCAGCCCTTCGACAGGGGGGCTCACCGGGGAGCTGTTTTTT,CASSPSTGGLTGELFF
.,TRBJ2-5,TRBV4-1,.,TGCGCCAGCAGCCAGAACCGGGACATCCAAGAGACCCAGTACTTC,CASSQNRDIQETQYF
.,TRBJ2-5,TRBV29-1,.,TGCAGCGTTGCCCTGGGGCAGGCCTGGGAGACCCAGTACTTC,CSVALGQAWETQYF
.,TRBJ2-7,TRBV5-5,TRBD1,TGTGCCAGCAGCTATGACAGGGCCTACGAGCAGTACTTC,CASSYDRAYEQYF
.,TRBJ2-7,TRBV29-1,TRBD1,TGCAGCGTTGCGGGGACAGCCTTCCACGACGAGCAGTACTTC,CSVAGTAFHDEQYF
.,TRBJ2-1,TRBV9,TRBD2,TGTGCCAGCAGCGGGACCGGGACTAGCGGACCTAGCTCCTACAATGAGCAGTTCTTC,CASSGTGTSGPSSYNEQFF
once,TRBJ2-1,TRBV7-6,.,TGTGCCAGCACCCGAACATATGGTCTAACGGGTGAGCAGTTCTTC,CASTRTYGLTGEQFF
.,TRBJ2-6,TRBV28,.,TGTGCCAGTGGCTTGGTGGGTACTGGGGCCAACGTCCTGACTTTC,CASGLVGTGANVLTF
.,TRBJ2-2,TRBV5-1,.,TGCGCCAGCATTGTTGGCGGGGAGCTGTTTTTT,CASIVGGELFF
.,TRBJ1-6,TRBV6-1,.,TGTGCCAGCAGTGAAGCAGGGTATGGAATTGTTAATTCACCCCTCCACTTT,CASSEAGYGIVNSPLHF
.,TRBJ2-7,TRBV29-1,.,TGCAGCGTTGAAGAGTCCGGCAGAAACTACGAGCAGTACTTC,CSVEESGRNYEQYF
.,TRBJ1-3,TRBV4-1,.,TGCGCCAGCAGCCAATACGGTAACTCTGGAAACACCATATATTTT,CASSQYGNSGNTIYF
.,TRBJ1-1,TRBV7-9,.,TGTGCCAGCAGCGGAAGCAGGGACGGGAACACTGAAGCTTTCTTT,CASSGSRDGNTEAFF
.,TRBJ2-3,TRBV4-2,TRBD2,TGTGCCAGCAGCCAGGATCTCCGACTAGCGGGAGTTATTTTCACAGATACGCAGTATTTT,CASSQDLRLAGVIFTDTQYF
.,TRBJ2-3,TRBV5-1,.,TGCGCCAGCGCCGAAGGCGGAACCATCGCGGATACGCAGTATTTT,CASAEGGTIADTQYF
.,TRBJ1-1,TRBV3-1/TRBV3-2,.,TGTGCCAGCAGCCAAAGAGGCGTGGCTGAAGCTTTCTTT,CASSQRGVAEAFF
.,TRBJ2-7,TRBV3-1/TRBV3-2,.,TGTGCCAGCAGCCCTCTCCACAGAGGGTATCAGGGGCAGTACTTC,CASSPLHRGYQGQYF
.,TRBJ2-7,TRBV27,TRBD1,TGTGCCAGCAGTTCGCGACCGGGACAGGGCTACGAGCAGTACTTC,CASSSRPGQGYEQYF
.,TRBJ2-1,TRBV18,TRBD1,TGTGCCAGCTCACCACTTCTGGACAGGGTAAATGAGCAGTTCTTC,CASSPLLDRVNEQFF
.,TRBJ1-3,TRBV28,.,TGTGCCAGCAGCTACCTTACCAGGGAAAACACCATATATTTT,CASSYLTRENTIYF
.,TRBJ2-5,TRBV19,TRBD2,TGTGCCAGTAGTATCCCGCACCCTAGCGGAGAGACCCAGTACTTC,CASSIPHPSGETQYF
.,TRBJ1-5,TRBV3-1/TRBV3-2,.,TGTGCCAGCAGCCAAGATCTTACCAATCAGCCCCAGCATTTT,CASSQDLTNQPQHF
.,TRBJ2-7,TRBV5-1,.,TGCGCCAGCAGCTTCGACAGACTGTTGCCCTACGAGCAGTACTTC,CASSFDRLLPYEQYF
medium-sized,TRBJ2-1,TRBV4-1,TRBD2,TGCGCCAGCAGCCAAGATGGGACTAGTGGTTACAATGAGCAGTTCTTC,CASSQDGTSGYNEQFF
.,TRBJ1-1,TRBV3-1/TRBV3-2,.,TGTGCCAGCAGCCAAGGGGCGGCCCGGGACACTGAAGCTTTCTTT,CASSQGAARDTEAFF
.,TRBJ1-3,TRBV9,.,TGTGCCAGCAGCGCCGACACAAACTCTGGAAACACCATATATTTT,CASSADTNSGNTIYF
.,TRBJ1-2,TRBV11-2,.,TGTGCCAGCAGCTTAGTGAGGGACTATGGCTACACCTTC,CASSLVRDYGYTF
.,TRBJ2-7,TRBV25-1,TRBD1,TGTGCCAGCAGTGAGAGGGGGACAGCCCGCTACGAGCAGTACTTC,CASSERGTARYEQYF
.,TRBJ2-3,TRBV5-1,.,TGCGCCAGCAGCGGCGGGACACCAAGCACAGATACGCAGTATTTT,CASSGGTPSTDTQYF
.,TRBJ2-7,TRBV21-1,.,TGTGCCAGCAGCGCACAAGAAGGTCAGGGGGGCGAGCAGTACTTC,CASSAQEGQGGEQYF
few,TRBJ2-7,TRBV15,.,TGTGCCACCAGGGACAACTCCTACGAGCAGTACTTC,CATRDNSYEQYF
.,TRBJ1-2,TRBV5-5,TRBD1,TGTGCCAGCAGCTTGTTAACAGGGGAAGGCTACACCTTC,CASSLLTGEGYTF
.,TRBJ2-2,TRBV6-5,.,TGTGCCAGCAGTTCTAAGGGAGGGGGAACCGGGGAGCTGTTTTTT,CASSSKGGGTGELFF
.,TRBJ2-1,TRBV12-5,TRBD1,TGTGCTAGTGGTTTCTCAGGTGTCCCGGGACAGGGGAGAAATGAGCAGTTCTTC,CASGFSGVPGQGRNEQFF
.,TRBJ1-2,TRBV4-1,TRBD1,TGCGCCAGCAGCCATGGAACCGGGACAGAGAATGGCTACACCTTC,CASSHGTGTENGYTF
.,TRBJ2-5,TRBV3-1/TRBV3-2,.,TGTGCCAGCAGCCTTCCAGAGGGCCACCAAGAGACCCAGTACTTC,CASSLPEGHQETQYF
.,TRBJ1-1,TRBV30,TRBD1,TGTGCCTGGAGTTACAGGGGGCCGACTGAAGCTTTCTTT,CAWSYRGPTEAFF
.,TRBJ2-2,TRBV9,.,TGTGCCAGCAGCGCCCCCAAAGGGACCTCTAACACCGGGGAGCTGTTTTTT,CASSAPKGTSNTGELFF
.,TRBJ2-7,TRBV11-2,TRBD1,TGTGCCAGCAGCCTCGGGACAGTCTCCTACGAGCAGTACTTC,CASSLGTVSYEQYF
.,TRBJ1-5,TRBV28,.,TGTGCCAGCAGTTTTATGCAGGCCGGCAATCAGCCCCAGCATTTT,CASSFMQAGNQPQHF
.,TRBJ2-7,TRBV6-5,TRBD2,TGTGCCACCCAATGGACTAGCGGGAGCTACGAGCAGTACTTC,CATQWTSGSYEQYF
.,TRBJ2-3,TRBV7-9,.,TGTGCCAGCAGCCCCCCGGTCCGAAGCACAGATACGCAGTATTTT,CASSPPVRSTDTQYF
.,TRBJ2-7,TRBV5-8,.,TGTGCCAGCAGTTCGGAACCATTGCAGACAGTGCCTACCTACGAGCAGTACTTC,CASSSEPLQTVPTYEQYF
.,TRBJ2-7,TRBV2,TRBD1,TGTGCCAGCAAGTTACAGGGGGCCAACGAGCAGTACTTC,CASKLQGANEQYF
.,TRBJ1-3,TRBV28,.,TGTGCCAGCAGTCGCTTCGGGACTGGAAACACCATATATTTT,CASSRFGTGNTIYF
.,TRBJ1-2,TRBV19,.,TGTGCCAGTAGTTCCTCCGTCCCCAGCGGCTACACCTTC,CASSSSVPSGYTF
.,TRBJ2-1,TRBV13,TRBD2,TGTGCCAGCAGCGGGGCTAGCGGGATTTTCGCCTACAATGAGCAGTTCTTC,CASSGASGIFAYNEQFF
.,TRBJ2-7,TRBV27,TRBD1,TGTGCCAGCAGGATTACCGGGACAGCCTACGAGCAGTACTTC,CASRITGTAYEQYF